Listed below are T cell receptor beta chains from one sample, sequenced in a study of early T cells in non-severe SARS-CoV-2 infection. TCRdb processed the 5' RACE reads anew with MiXCR; each CDR3 protein has one entry. Of about 63,000 distinct CDR3 sequences listed, roughly 13% were seen once; the top ten hold about 4.7%. Sequenced sample: whole blood. The receptors shown here come from an adult who was a healthcare worker with PCR-confirmed SARS-CoV-2 infection or an uninfected control (not recorded which). Each CDR3 is given with its conserved first and last residue. Fields, in order: J gene, V gene, CDR3 protein.

TRBJ1-4 | TRBV4-1 | CASRIPGQRNEKLFF
TRBJ2-1 | TRBV20-1 | CSATLGGYNEQFF
TRBJ2-1 | TRBV7-6 | CASSPDRENEQFF
TRBJ2-5 | TRBV6-5 | CASSYSNPFSRETQYF
TRBJ1-2 | TRBV4-2 | CASSQGPDRGRDGYTF
TRBJ2-7 | TRBV6-5 | CASSYRGESYEQYF
TRBJ2-1 | TRBV29-1 | CSASQGFMEQFF
TRBJ2-3 | TRBV19 | CASSRGGQSTDTQYF
TRBJ2-3 | TRBV9 | CASSPLPGEGDTQYF
TRBJ1-5 | TRBV28 | CATSVNQPQHF
TRBJ2-5 | TRBV6-2/TRBV6-3 | CASSPGSETQYF
TRBJ1-6 | TRBV25-1 | CASSEWGQGFGSYNSPLHF
TRBJ2-2 | TRBV6-2/TRBV6-3 | CASSYWNTGELFF
TRBJ1-6 | TRBV29-1 | CSVGQDYNSPLHF
TRBJ2-3 | TRBV7-2 | CASSFPYSGGSTDTQYF
TRBJ1-4 | TRBV6-1 | CASSDGLGEKLFF
TRBJ1-1 | TRBV12-5 | CASGPGTGNTEAFF
TRBJ1-1 | TRBV11-2 | CASSLAFAGHTEAFF
TRBJ2-5 | TRBV7-3 | CASSLRGTSGTYQETQYF
TRBJ2-5 | TRBV3-1 | CASSQDFLAGGLIAQYF
TRBJ1-4 | TRBV7-9 | CASSSQDRGF
TRBJ2-7 | TRBV5-8 | CASSPGGTGLYEQYF
TRBJ2-2 | TRBV2 | CASSIGTYTGELFF